This T cell receptor (beta chain) was documented in a study of T cells after yellow fever vaccination. Whole-study results and caveats: Abundant clonotypes from the bulk population could have been carried over as contaminants into FACS-sorted repertoires. Most clones from primary vaccination were detected again post-booster (around 95% CD4, about 88% CD8). A limited proportion of clonotypes was detected within both the CD4 and CD8 compartments.

Template switching by 5'RACE produced TCR cDNA, adding a universal primer site and UMIs. One entry per CDR3 protein, called by TCRdb with MiXCR from the 5' RACE reads. Of approximately 58,000 distinct CDR3 sequences in the sample, around 6.1% were seen once. This clonotype was counted a few times. The CDR3 spans 14 residues. V lost 1 base and J lost 2, with 9 bases in between. Germline CDR1 reads SGHVS; CDR2 reads FQNEAQ. The receptor was isolated from a man younger than 30 who received the YFV17D yellow fever vaccine. The V call is TRBV7-8, the J call TRBJ2-7, with a weak D call TRBD2 (6 bases). The material sequenced was PBMCs, either bulk or a sorted T-cell subset (CD4+, CD8+, memory, or dextramer-sorted; not recorded which), taken on the day of the yellow fever booster vaccination. The CDR3 DNA follows: TGTGCCAGCAGCTTAGAGGCGGGGCCCTACGAGCAGTACTTC. Its translation: CASSLEAGPYEQYF. The full variable domain, completed using reference TRBV7-8 and TRBJ2-7, is GAGVSQSPRYKVAKRGQDVALRCDPISGHVSLFWYQQALGQGPEFLTYFQNEAQLDKSGLPSDRFFAERPEGSVSTLKIQRTQQEDSAVYLCASSLEAGPYEQYFGPGTRLTVT.